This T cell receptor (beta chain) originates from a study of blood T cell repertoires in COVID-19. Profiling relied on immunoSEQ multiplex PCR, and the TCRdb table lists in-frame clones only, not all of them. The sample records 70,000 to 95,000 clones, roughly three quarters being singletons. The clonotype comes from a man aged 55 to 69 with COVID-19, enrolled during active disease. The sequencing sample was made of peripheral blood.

The CDR3: CASSYSRPSSGNTIYF. The CDR3 bases are TGTGCCAGCAGTTACTCGAGGCCGTCCTCTGGAAACACCATATATTTT. The rearrangement uses TRBV6-5 and TRBJ1-3, with D unclear. V lost 0 bases and J lost 0, with 9 bases in between. The CDR3 is 16 residues long. Germline assignment: CDR1 MNHEY and CDR2 SVGAGI.